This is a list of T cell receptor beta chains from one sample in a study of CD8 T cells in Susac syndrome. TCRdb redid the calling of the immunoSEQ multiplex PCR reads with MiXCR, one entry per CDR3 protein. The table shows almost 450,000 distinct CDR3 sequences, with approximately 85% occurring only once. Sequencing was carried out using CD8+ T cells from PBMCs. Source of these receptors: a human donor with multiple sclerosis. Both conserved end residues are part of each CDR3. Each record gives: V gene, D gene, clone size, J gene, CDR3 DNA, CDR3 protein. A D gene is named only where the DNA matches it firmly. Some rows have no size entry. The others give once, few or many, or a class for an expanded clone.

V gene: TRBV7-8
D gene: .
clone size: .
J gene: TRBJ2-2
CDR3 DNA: TGTGCCAGCAGCTTAAAGGGACCGAACACCGGGGAGCTGTTTTTT
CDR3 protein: CASSLKGPNTGELFF

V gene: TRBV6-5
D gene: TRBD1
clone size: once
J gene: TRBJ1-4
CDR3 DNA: TGTGCCAGCAGCGTAATGGGACAGCCACTGTTTTTT
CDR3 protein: CASSVMGQPLFF

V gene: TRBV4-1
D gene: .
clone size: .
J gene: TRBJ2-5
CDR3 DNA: TGCGCCAGCAGCCAAACGGCACCGGGGACCCAGTACTTC
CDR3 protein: CASSQTAPGTQYF

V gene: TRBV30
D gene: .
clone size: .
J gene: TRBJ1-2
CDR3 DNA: TGTGCCTCTCTAGCGGGGGGCAACTATGGCTACACCTTC
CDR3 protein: CASLAGGNYGYTF

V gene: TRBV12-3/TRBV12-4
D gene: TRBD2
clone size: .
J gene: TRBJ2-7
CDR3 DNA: TGTGCCAGCAGTATTAATCCGGGACTAGCAGCTTACGAGCAGTACTTC
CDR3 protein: CASSINPGLAAYEQYF

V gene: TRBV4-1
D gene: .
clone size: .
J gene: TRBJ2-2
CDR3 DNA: TGCGCCAGCAGCCATGCCACGAACACCGGGGAGCTGTTTTTT
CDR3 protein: CASSHATNTGELFF

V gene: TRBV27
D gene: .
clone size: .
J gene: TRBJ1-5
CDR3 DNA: TGTGCCAGCAGTTCCCCAAATCAGCCCCAGCATTTT
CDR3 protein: CASSSPNQPQHF

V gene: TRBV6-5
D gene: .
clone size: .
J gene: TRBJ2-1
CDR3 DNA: TGTGCCAGCAGTTACGGCGGCTCGATCTCCTACAATGAGCAGTTCTTC
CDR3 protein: CASSYGGSISYNEQFF

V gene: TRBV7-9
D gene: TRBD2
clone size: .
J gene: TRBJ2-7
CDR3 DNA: TGTGCCAGCAGCTTAGTTGAGGGACTAGCGGAGCAGTACTTC
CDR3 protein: CASSLVEGLAEQYF

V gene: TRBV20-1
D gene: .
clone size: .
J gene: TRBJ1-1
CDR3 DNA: TGCAGTGCTTCCAGCCTGCTACAGGGTTTTGACACTGAAGCTTTCTTT
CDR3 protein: CSASSLLQGFDTEAFF

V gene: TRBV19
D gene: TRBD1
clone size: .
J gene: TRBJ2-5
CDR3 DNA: TGTGCCAGTAGGGTAATGGACAGGGACGAAGAGACCCAGTACTTC
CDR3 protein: CASRVMDRDEETQYF

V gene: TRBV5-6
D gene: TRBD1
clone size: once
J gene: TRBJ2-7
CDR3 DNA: TGTGCCAGCAGCAACAACAGGGGTCCGGGATACGAGCAGTACTTC
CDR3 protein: CASSNNRGPGYEQYF

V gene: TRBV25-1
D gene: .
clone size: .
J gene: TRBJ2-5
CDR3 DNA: TGTGCCAGCAGTGAATCCGCAGGCCGAGAGACCCAGTACTTC
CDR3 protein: CASSESAGRETQYF

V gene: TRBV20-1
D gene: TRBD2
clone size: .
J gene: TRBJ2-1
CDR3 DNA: TGCAGTGCTAGAGATCCACTGGCTAGCGGGGGGTTTAGGGATGAGCAGTTCTTC
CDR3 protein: CSARDPLASGGFRDEQFF

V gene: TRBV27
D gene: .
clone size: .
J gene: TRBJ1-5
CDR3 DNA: TGTGCCAGCAGTTTATCGGCATTGGGCAGGGAGGATCAGCCCCAGCATTTT
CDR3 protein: CASSLSALGREDQPQHF

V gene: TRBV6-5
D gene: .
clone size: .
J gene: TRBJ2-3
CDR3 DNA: TGTGCCAGCAGTTACTCGATTGGAGATACGCAGTATTTT
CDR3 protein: CASSYSIGDTQYF

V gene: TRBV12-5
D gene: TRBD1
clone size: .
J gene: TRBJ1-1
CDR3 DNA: TGTGCTAGTGGTCAGGGGGGGAACACTGAAGCTTTCTTT
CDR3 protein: CASGQGGNTEAFF

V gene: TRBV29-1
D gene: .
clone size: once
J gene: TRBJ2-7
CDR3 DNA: TGCAGCGTTGAAGATCAGGGGTTTTCCTACGAGCAGTACTTC
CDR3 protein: CSVEDQGFSYEQYF

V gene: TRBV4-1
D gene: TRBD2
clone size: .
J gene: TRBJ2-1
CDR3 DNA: TGCGCCAGCAGCCAAGTAGGAAGCGGGACCGACAATGAGCAGTTCTTC
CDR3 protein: CASSQVGSGTDNEQFF

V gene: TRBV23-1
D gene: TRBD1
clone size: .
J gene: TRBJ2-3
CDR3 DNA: TGCGCCAGCAGTCAGGGACAGGGGACTAGCACAGATACGCAGTATTTT
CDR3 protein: CASSQGQGTSTDTQYF

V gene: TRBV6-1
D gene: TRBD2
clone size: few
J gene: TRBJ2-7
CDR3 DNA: TGTGCCAGCAGTGCGTCTAGCGGGGGCTGGAGAGAGCAGTACTTC
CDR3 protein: CASSASSGGWREQYF

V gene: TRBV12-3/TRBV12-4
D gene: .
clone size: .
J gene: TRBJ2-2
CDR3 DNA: TGTGCCAGCACTCCTAGGGCTAGCGAGAAGTCTGGAAACACCGGGGAGCTGTTTTTT
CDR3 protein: CASTPRASEKSGNTGELFF

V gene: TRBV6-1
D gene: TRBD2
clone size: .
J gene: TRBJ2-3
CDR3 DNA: TGTGCCAGCAGCGAGCTAGCGGGAGTACAAGATACGCAGTATTTT
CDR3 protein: CASSELAGVQDTQYF

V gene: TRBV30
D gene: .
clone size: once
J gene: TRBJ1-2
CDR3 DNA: TGTGCCTGGGAGGCCGGAGACTATGGCTACACCTTC
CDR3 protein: CAWEAGDYGYTF

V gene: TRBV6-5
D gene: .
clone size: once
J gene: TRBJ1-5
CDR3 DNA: TGTGCCAGCAGTTACTCAGCCTATAGCAATCAGCCCCAGCATTTT
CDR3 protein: CASSYSAYSNQPQHF